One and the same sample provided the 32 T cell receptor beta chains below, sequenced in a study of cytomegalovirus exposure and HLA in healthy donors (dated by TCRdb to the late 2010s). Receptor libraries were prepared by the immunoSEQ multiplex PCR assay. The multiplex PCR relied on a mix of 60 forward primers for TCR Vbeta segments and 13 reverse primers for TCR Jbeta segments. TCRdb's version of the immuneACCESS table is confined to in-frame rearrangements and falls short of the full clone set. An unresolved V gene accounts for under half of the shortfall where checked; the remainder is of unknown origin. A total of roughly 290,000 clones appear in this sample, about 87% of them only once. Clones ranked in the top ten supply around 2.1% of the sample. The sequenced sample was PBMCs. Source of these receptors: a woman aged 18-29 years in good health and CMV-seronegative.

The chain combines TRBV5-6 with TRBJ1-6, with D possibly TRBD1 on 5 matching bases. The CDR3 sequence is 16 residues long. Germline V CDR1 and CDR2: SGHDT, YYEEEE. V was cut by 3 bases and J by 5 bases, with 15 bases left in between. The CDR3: CASSSPGWADNSPLHF. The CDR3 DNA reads TGTGCCAGCAGCTCCCCAGGGTGGGCGGATAATTCACCCCTCCACTTT.

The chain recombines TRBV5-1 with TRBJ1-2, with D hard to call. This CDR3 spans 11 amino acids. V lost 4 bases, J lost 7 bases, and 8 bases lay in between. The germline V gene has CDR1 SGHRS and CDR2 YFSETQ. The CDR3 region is CASSEQSGYTF. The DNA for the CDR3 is TGCGCCAGCAGCGAGCAATCTGGCTACACCTTC.

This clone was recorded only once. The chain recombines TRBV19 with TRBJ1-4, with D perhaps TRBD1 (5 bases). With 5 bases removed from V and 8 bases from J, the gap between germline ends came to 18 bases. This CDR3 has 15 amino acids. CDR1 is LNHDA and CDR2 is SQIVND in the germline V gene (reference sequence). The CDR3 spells CASSFYDSYYEKLFF. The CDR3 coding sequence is TGTGCCAGTAGTTTTTACGACAGTTACTACGAAAAACTGTTTTTT.

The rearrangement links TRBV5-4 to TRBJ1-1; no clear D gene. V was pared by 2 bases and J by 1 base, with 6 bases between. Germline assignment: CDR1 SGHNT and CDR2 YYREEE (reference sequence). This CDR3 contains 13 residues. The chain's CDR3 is CASSFGGNTEAFF. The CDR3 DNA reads TGTGCCAGCAGCTTTGGCGGGAACACTGAAGCTTTCTTT.

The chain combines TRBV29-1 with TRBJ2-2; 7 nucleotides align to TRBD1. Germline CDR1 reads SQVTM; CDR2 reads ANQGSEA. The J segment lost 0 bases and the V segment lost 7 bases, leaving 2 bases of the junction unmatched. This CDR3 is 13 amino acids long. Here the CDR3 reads CSEGQSNTGELFF. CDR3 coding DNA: TGCAGCGAGGGACAGTCGAACACCGGGGAGCTGTTTTTT.

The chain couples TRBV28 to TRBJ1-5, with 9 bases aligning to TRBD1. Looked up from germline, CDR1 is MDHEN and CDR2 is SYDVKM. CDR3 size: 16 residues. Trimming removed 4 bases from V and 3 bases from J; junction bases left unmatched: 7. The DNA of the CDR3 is TGTGCCAGCAGTTCCGGAACAGGGGGCAACAATCAGCCCCAGCATTTT. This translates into CASSSGTGGNNQPQHF. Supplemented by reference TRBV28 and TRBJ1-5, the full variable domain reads DVKVTQSSRYLVKRTGEKVFLECVQDMDHENMFWYRQDPGLGLRLIYFSYDVKMKEKGDIPEGYSVSREKKERFSLILESASTNQTSMYLCASSSGTGGNNQPQHFGDGTRLSIL.

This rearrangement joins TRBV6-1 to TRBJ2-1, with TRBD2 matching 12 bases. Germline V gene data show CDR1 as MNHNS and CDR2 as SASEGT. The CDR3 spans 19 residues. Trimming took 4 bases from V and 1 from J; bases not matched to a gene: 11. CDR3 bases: TGTGCCAGCAGTGTGTCTAGCGGGGGGGCGGTGAGGTCCTACAATGAGCAGTTCTTC. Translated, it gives CASSVSSGGAVRSYNEQFF.

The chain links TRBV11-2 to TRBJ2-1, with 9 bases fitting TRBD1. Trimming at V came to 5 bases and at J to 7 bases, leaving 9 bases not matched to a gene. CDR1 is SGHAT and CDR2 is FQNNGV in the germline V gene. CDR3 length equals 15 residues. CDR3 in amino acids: CASSAIQGARNEQFF. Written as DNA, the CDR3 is TGTGCCAGCAGCGCCATACAGGGGGCGCGAAATGAGCAGTTCTTC. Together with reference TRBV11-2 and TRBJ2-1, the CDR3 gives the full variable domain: EAGVAQSPRYKIIEKRQSVAFWCNPISGHATLYWYQQILGQGPKLLIQFQNNGVVDDSQLPKDRFSAERLKGVDSTLKIQPAKLEDSAVYLCASSAIQGARNEQFFGPGTRLTVL.

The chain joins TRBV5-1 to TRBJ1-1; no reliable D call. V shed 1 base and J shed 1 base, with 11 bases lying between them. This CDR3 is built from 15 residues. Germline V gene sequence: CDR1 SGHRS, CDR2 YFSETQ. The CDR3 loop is CASSLLVVGNTEAFF. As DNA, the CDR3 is TGCGCCAGCAGCTTGTTGGTGGTCGGGAACACTGAAGCTTTCTTT.

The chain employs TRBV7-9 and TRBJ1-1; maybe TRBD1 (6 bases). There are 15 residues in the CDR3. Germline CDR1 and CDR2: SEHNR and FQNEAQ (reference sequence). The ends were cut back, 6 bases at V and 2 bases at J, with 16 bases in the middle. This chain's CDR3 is CASRPTGRVNTEAFF. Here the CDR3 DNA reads TGTGCCAGCAGGCCAACAGGGAGGGTAAACACTGAAGCTTTCTTT.

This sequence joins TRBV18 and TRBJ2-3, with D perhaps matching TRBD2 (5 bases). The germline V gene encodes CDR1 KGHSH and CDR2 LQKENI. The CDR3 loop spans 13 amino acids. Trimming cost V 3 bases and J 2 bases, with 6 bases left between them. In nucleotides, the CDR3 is TGTGCCAGCTCACCCGACTACACAGATACGCAGTATTTT. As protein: CASSPDYTDTQYF.

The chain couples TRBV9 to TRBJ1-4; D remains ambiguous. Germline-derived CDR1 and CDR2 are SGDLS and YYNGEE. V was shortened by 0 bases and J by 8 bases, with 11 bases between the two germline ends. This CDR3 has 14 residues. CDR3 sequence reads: CASSVAAAREKLFF. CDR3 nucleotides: TGTGCCAGCAGCGTAGCGGCGGCCCGGGAAAAACTGTTTTTT. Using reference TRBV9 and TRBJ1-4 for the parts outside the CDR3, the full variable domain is DSGVTQTPKHLITATGQRVTLRCSPRSGDLSVYWYQQSLDQGLQFLIQYYNGEERAKGNILERFSAQQFPDLHSELNLSSLELGDSALYFCASSVAAAREKLFFGSGTQLSVL.

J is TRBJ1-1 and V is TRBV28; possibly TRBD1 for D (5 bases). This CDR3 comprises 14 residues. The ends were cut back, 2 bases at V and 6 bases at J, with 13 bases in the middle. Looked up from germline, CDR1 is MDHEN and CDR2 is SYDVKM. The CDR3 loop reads CASSLITDSAEAFF. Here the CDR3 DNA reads TGTGCCAGCAGTTTAATTACCGACAGTGCTGAAGCTTTCTTT.

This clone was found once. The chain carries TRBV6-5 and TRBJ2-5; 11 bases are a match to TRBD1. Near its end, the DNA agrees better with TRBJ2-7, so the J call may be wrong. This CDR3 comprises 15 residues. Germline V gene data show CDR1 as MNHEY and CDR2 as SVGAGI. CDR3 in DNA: TGTGCCAGCAGTTACCGGGACAGGGGGACCTACGAGCAGTACTTC. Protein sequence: CASSYRDRGTYEQYF.

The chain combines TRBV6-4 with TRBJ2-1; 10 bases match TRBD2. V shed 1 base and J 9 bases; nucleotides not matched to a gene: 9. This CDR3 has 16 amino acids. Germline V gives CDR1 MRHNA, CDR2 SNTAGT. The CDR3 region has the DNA TGTGCCAGCAGTGACTGGAGCGGGGGGGCCTCGGGTGAGCAGTTCTTC. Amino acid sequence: CASSDWSGGASGEQFF.

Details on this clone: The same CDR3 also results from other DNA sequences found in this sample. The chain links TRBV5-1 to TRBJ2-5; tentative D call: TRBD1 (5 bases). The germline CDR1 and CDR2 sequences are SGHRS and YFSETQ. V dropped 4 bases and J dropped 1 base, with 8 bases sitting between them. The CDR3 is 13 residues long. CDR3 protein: CASSPDIQETQYF. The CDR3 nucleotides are TGCGCCAGCAGCCCGGACATCCAAGAGACCCAGTACTTC.

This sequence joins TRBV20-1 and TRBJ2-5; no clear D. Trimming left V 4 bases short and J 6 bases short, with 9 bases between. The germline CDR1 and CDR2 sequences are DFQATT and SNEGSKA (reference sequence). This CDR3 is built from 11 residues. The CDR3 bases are TGCAGTGCTAATTTTGCTAAGACCCAGTACTTC. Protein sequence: CSANFAKTQYF.

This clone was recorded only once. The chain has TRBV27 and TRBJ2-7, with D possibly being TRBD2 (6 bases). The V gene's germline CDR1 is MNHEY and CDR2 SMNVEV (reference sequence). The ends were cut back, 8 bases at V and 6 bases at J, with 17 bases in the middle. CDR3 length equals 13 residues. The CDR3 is CASGGNRFGEQYF. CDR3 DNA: TGTGCCAGCGGGGGGAACAGGTTTGGCGAGCAGTACTTC.

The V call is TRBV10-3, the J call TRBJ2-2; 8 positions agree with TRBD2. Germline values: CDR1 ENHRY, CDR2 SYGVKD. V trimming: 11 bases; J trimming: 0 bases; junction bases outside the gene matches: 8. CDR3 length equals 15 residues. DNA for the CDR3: TGTGCCCCCCCGGGGGGGTGGGCGAACACCGGGGAGCTGTTTTTT. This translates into CAPPGGWANTGELFF.

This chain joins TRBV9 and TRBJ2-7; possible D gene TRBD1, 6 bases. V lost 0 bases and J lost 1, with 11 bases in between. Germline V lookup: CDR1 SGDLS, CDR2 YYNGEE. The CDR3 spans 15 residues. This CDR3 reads CASSVGYRESYEQYF. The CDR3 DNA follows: TGTGCCAGCAGCGTAGGATACAGGGAGTCCTACGAGCAGTACTTC.

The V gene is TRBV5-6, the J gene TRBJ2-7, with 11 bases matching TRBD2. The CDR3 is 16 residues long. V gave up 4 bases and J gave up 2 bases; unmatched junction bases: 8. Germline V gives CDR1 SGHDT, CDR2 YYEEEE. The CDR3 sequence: CASSGSGGAEPYEQYF. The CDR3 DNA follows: TGTGCCAGCAGCGGTAGCGGGGGGGCGGAGCCCTACGAGCAGTACTTC.

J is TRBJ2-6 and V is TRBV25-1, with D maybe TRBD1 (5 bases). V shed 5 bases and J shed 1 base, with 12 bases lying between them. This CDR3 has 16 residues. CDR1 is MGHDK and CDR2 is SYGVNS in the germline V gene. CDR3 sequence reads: CASSSLDSSGANVLTF. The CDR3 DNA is TGTGCCAGCAGTTCCCTCGACAGTTCTGGGGCCAACGTCCTGACTTTC.

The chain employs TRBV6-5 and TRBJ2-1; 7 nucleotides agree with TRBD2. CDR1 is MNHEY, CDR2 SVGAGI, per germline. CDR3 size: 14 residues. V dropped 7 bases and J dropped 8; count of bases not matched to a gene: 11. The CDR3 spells CASKGLPISDEQFF. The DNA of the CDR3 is TGTGCCAGCAAGGGACTACCGATATCCGATGAGCAGTTCTTC.

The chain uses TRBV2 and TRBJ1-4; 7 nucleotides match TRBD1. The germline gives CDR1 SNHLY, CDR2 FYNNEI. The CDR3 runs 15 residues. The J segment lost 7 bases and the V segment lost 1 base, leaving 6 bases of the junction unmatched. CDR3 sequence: CASSEGGTAIEKLFF. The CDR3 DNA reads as TGTGCCAGCAGTGAAGGGGGGACAGCCATTGAAAAACTGTTTTTT.

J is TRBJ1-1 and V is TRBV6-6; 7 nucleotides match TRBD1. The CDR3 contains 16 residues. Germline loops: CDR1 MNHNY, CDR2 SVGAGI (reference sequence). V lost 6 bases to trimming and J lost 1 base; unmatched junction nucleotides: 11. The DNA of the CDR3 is TGTGCCAGCAGGGTACGCCCGGGACAGAGGAACACTGAAGCTTTCTTT. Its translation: CASRVRPGQRNTEAFF.

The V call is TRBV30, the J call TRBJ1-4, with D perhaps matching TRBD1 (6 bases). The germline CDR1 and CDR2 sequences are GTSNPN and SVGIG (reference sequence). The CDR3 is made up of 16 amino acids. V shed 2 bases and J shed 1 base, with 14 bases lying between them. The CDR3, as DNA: TGTGCCTGGAGTCTGGGGGCCAGGGAAACTAATGAAAAACTGTTTTTT. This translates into CAWSLGARETNEKLFF.

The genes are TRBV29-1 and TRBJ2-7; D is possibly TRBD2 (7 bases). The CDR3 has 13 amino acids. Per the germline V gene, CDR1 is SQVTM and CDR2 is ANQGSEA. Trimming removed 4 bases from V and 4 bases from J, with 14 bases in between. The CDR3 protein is CSVVGGATYEQYF. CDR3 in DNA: TGCAGCGTTGTAGGGGGGGCAACATACGAGCAGTACTTC.

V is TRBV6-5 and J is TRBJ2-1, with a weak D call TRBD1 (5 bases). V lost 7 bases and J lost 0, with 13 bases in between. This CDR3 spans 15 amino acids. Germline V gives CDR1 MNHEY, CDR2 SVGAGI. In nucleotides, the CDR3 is TGTGCCAGCAAGCCGAGACAGAGCTCCTACAATGAGCAGTTCTTC. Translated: CASKPRQSSYNEQFF.

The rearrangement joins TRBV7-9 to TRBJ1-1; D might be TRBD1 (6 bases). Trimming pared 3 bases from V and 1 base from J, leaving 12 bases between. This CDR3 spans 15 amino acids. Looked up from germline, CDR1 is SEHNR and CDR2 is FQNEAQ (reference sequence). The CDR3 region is CASSFLDSSNTEAFF. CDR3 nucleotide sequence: TGTGCCAGCAGCTTTCTGGACAGTTCGAACACTGAAGCTTTCTTT. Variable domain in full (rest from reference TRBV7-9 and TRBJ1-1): DTGVSQNPRHKITKRGQNVTFRCDPISEHNRLYWYRQTLGQGPEFLTYFQNEAQLEKSRLLSDRFSAERPKGSFSTLEIQRTEQGDSAMYLCASSFLDSSNTEAFFGQGTRLTVV.

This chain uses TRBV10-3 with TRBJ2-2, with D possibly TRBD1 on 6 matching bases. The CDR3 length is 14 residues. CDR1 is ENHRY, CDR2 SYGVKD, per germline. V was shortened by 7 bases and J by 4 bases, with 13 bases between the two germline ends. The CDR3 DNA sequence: TGTGCCATCAATTCCGACAGGCTCACCGGGGAGCTGTTTTTT. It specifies CAINSDRLTGELFF.

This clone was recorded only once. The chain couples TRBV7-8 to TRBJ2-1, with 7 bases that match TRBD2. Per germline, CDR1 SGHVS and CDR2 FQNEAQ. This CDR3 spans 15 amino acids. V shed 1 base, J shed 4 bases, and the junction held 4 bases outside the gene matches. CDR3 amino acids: CASSLVAGVYNEQFF. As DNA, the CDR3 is TGTGCCAGCAGCTTAGTTGCGGGGGTTTACAATGAGCAGTTCTTC.

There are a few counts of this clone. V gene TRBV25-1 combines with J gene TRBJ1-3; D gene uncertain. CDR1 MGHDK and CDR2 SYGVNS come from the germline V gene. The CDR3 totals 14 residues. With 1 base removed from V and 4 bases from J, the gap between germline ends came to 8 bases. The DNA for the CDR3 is TGTGCCAGCAGTGAATGGGGAGAGGGAAACACCATATATTTT. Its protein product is CASSEWGEGNTIYF.